This T cell receptor (beta chain) was identified during a study of blood T cells in healthy people across ages. Study at large: Capture via template switching afforded approximately one barcoded beta molecule per two T cells. Overall study findings and caveats: In these data, TCR beta diversity tracked strongly with naive T cell percentage.

Extracted total RNA amounted to at least 5.5 micrograms for each sample. V lost 5 bases and J lost 2; bases outside the gene matches: 8. CDR3 length: 15 residues. Germline lookup yields CDR1 DFQATT and CDR2 SNEGSKA (reference sequence). Concerning this clonotype itself: Its antigen is still unknown.

The authors ran a second PCR of roughly 6 to 12 cycles using a sample-barcoded 5' primer and a J-beta primer mix. Researchers report that a template-switch adaptor with 12 random nucleotides tagged each cDNA molecule. TCRdb re-derived calls from the 5' RACE reads in MiXCR, one entry per CDR3 protein. Among 1.2 million to 1.5 million distinct CDR3 sequences listed, around 39% were seen once. The receptor's source is a woman between 18 and 30 years old in good health. The chain combines TRBV20-1 with TRBJ1-5, with 8 bases lining up with TRBD1. Source material: blood. The CDR3 nucleotides read TGCAGTGCTGGGCCAGGGGGCGCAGGCAATCAGCCCCAGCATTTT. Its translation: CSAGPGGAGNQPQHF.